The sequence of this T cell receptor (beta chain) was determined in a study of vaccination effects on CD4 cells after COVID-19. Notes on the study in general: By a late point after vaccination, infection- and vaccine-induced clones had shrunk markedly through clonal contraction.

Using viral peptide pools, the ViraFEST assay grew out antigen-specific CD4+ T cells prior to sequencing. On roughly day 10 of culture, CD4+ T cells were separated out. Testing of the vaccine recipients showed negative nucleocapsid antibodies and no prior SARS-CoV-2 infection. Around 2 million PBMC were placed in each well, which was supplemented with approximately 9.7 IU/ml IL-2 and about 10 ug/ml peptides. At days 3 and 7, half of the medium was exchanged for IL-2 medium. As regards this clone: Its target is not known.

Data came from immunoSEQ multiplex PCR; TCRdb stores just in-frame clones and leaves some out. The sample consists of tens of thousands of clones, roughly 79% of them appearing once. This CDR3 comprises 15 residues. Trimming cost V 0 bases and J 7 bases; bases outside gene matches: 7. Germline values: CDR1 LGHDT, CDR2 YNNKEL (reference sequence). The chain has TRBV3-1 (or the pseudogene TRBV3-2) and TRBJ2-7, with 9 bases identical to TRBD2. This specimen consisted of CD4+ T cells from PBMCs cultured with SARS-CoV-2 spike peptides, obtained before COVID-19 vaccination. The source is a human donor who received a COVID-19 vaccine. Written as DNA, the CDR3 is TGTGCCAGCAGCCAAGAACCGAGCGGGGGGAAGGAGCAGTACGTC. Protein product: CASSQEPSGGKEQYV.